The text below deals with one TCR beta chain. Its antigen is still unknown. Researchers ran the PCR with 60 Vbeta and 13 Jbeta primers. Using immunoSEQ multiplex PCR, the repertoire was profiled, and TCRdb retains in-frame clones only, with some absent. The profile shows 130,000 or so clones, around 77% of them singletons. This sample stems from a study of cytomegalovirus exposure and HLA in healthy donors. General study results and limits: Among the CMV-associated chains, three were confirmed in vitro as specific for CMV antigens. Available immune exposure information was restricted to CMV serostatus only.

This CDR3 is 15 amino acids long. V was cut by 1 base and J by 2 bases, with 11 bases left in between. CDR1 and CDR2 from the germline V gene are LNHDA and SQIVND (reference sequence). J is TRBJ1-1 and V is TRBV19; the D gene is possibly TRBD1 (5 bases). The sequencing input was PBMCs. The clonotype comes from a man aged 45 to 65 in good health and CMV-seronegative. CDR3 DNA sequence: TGTGCCAGTAGTATAGTTCGGCAGGGAAACACTGAAGCTTTCTTT. Its protein is CASSIVRQGNTEAFF.